Listed below are T cell receptor beta chains from one sample, sequenced in a study of siplizumab effects on memory and regulatory T cells. Libraries were prepared by immunoSEQ multiplex PCR; TCRdb keeps only in-frame clonotypes and omits some of them. The data show roughly 40,000 clones, with about 89% seen just once and 0.25% held by the top ten. Sequencing was done on a sample of naive CD4+ T cells sorted from blood. These receptors were obtained from a human donor in good health. CDR3s include the opening cysteine and the closing phenylalanine or tryptophan. A D gene is named only where the DNA matches it firmly. Clone size is not always given. Where it is, it says once, few, many or a class for expanded clones.

V	D	J	size	DNA	CDR3
TRBV11-1	TRBD1	TRBJ2-5	NA	TGTGCCAGCAGCCCGGGACAGGGCCCCCAAGAGACCCAGTACTTC	CASSPGQGPQETQYF
TRBV27	NA	TRBJ2-2	NA	TGTGCCAGCAGTCCTCAAACGGCAAAGGTCACCGGGGAGCTGTTTTTT	CASSPQTAKVTGELFF
TRBV25-1	TRBD2	TRBJ2-2	NA	TGTGCCAGCAGTGTAACGGGAGGGTACACCGGGGAGCTGTTTTTT	CASSVTGGYTGELFF
TRBV18	NA	TRBJ1-4	NA	TGTGCCAGCTCACCACCCCGGGGCAAGGGGGACACTAATGAAAAACTGTTTTTT	CASSPPRGKGDTNEKLFF
TRBV5-4	NA	TRBJ2-1	NA	TGTGCCAGCAGCTTGGTGGACAGAGAGTACAATGAGCAGTTCTTC	CASSLVDREYNEQFF
TRBV19	TRBD2	TRBJ2-3	NA	TGTGCCAGTAGTGCCATCATTCGGCGGGAGAGGACAGATACGCAGTATTTT	CASSAIIRRERTDTQYF
TRBV5-1	TRBD1	TRBJ1-4	NA	TGCGCCAGCAGCCTGATGGGGACAGGGAATGAAAAACTGTTTTTT	CASSLMGTGNEKLFF
TRBV28	NA	TRBJ1-2	NA	TGTGCCAGCCGGGACCCTGGCTATGGCTACACCTTC	CASRDPGYGYTF
TRBV5-6	NA	TRBJ1-1	NA	TGTGCCAGCAGCTTGCACGGACCTATGAACACTGAAGCTTTCTTT	CASSLHGPMNTEAFF
TRBV9	NA	TRBJ2-2	once	TGTGCCAGCAGCGTAGCAAGTTTCGGTATCACCGGGGAGCTGTTTTTT	CASSVASFGITGELFF
TRBV30	NA	TRBJ2-2	NA	TGTGCCCGATCCGGGACATACGCGAACACCGGGGAGCTGTTTTTT	CARSGTYANTGELFF
TRBV7-9	NA	TRBJ2-5	NA	TGTGCCAGCAGCTTCAACTATGGGACCCCAGAGACCCAGTACTTC	CASSFNYGTPETQYF
TRBV5-1	TRBD1	TRBJ1-1	NA	TGCGCCAGCAGCCTGACAGGGGTCGGGGGGACTGAAGCTTTCTTT	CASSLTGVGGTEAFF
TRBV10-3	NA	TRBJ2-3	NA	TGTGCCATCAGTGAGGAGCGGGCGACAACCTTGGATACGCAGTATTTT	CAISEERATTLDTQYF
TRBV6-5	NA	TRBJ1-2	once	TGTGCCAGCAGTTACGACGGACTCTATGGCTACACCTTC	CASSYDGLYGYTF
TRBV25-1	NA	TRBJ2-2	NA	TGTGCCAGCACCCCCCGAGCGGTCAACACCGGGGAGCTGTTTTTT	CASTPRAVNTGELFF
TRBV27	TRBD1	TRBJ2-2	NA	TGTGCCAGCAGTTGGAGAGGGACAGGGAAGCCCGGGGAGCTGTTTTTT	CASSWRGTGKPGELFF
TRBV5-1	NA	TRBJ2-7	NA	TGCGCCAGCAGCTTCCCCAGGGGCTACGAGCAGTACTTC	CASSFPRGYEQYF
TRBV7-2	NA	TRBJ2-7	NA	TGTGCCAGCAGCTCCGATCCAGGTTTCTCCTACGAGCAGTACTTC	CASSSDPGFSYEQYF
TRBV2	NA	TRBJ2-1	once	TGTGCCAGCAAGGGCGACACAAAGGGAATGGTGCAGTTCTTC	CASKGDTKGMVQFF
TRBV19	TRBD1	TRBJ2-5	NA	TGTGCCAGTAGTATTGGCGGGACAGGGTTAGAGACCCAGTACTTC	CASSIGGTGLETQYF
TRBV15	TRBD1	TRBJ2-7	NA	TGTGCCACCAGCAGAGACCTTACAGGGGAAAAATTTCCTACGAGGCAGTACTTC	CATSRDLTGEKFPTRQYF
TRBV4-2	NA	TRBJ1-1	few	TGTGCCAGCAGCCAAGGGACACCTACTGAAGCTTTCTTT	CASSQGTPTEAFF